This entry describes one T cell receptor beta chain. No antigen is known for it. This was a deep-level run. Profiled with immunoSEQ multiplex PCR; TCRdb holds only in-frame clones, not every one. The table includes 730,000 or so clones, 72% detected once. The V gene's germline CDR1 is SGHNT and CDR2 YENEEA. The CDR3 consists of 13 residues. V lost 4 bases and J lost 4, with 8 bases in between. The sample originates from a study of shared clonotypes between healthy human individuals. Whole-study results and caveats: Relative to memory subsets, naive subsets generally showed larger estimated richness.

This chain uses TRBV11-3 with TRBJ1-3; possibly TRBD1 for D (5 bases). The TCR sequence derives from a woman between 25 and 40 years old in good health. The sequenced sample was memory CD4+ T cells sorted from blood. Sample subset: CD45RA-negative fraction. CDR3 sequence (DNA): TGTGCCAGCAGCTCAGGGACGGGAAACACCATATATTTT. It translates to CASSSGTGNTIYF.